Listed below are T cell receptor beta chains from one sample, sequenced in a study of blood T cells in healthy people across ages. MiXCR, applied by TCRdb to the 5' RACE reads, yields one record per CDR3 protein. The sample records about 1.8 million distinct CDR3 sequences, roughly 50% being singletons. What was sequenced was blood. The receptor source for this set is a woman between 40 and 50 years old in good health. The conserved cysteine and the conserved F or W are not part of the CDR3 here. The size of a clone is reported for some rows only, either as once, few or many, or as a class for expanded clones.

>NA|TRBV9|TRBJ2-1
ASSVAGTSFDEQF
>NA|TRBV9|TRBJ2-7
ASGKGLSYEQY
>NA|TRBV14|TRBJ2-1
ASSQGQPTEQF
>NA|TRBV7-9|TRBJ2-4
ASSFGLTGATLAKNIQY
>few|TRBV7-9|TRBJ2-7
ASSLEQGHEQY
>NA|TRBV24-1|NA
ATSDPGTGTGEQY
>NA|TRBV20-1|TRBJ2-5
SARAPSGGPETQY
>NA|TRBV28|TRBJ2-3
ASTQAFRLSTDTQY
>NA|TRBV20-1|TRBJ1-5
SARNRDRGLQPQH
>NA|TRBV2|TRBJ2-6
ASSEAVTAGANVLT
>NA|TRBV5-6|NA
ASSLEATGLVYIQY
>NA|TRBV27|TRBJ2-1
ASIPAPKPFNEQF
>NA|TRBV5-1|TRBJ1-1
ASSLARTGGAEAF
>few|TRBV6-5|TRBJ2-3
ASSYSTGRDTQY
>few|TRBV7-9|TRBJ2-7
ASSPADRGSYEQY
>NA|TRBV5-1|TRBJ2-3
ASSGPQRGAADTQY
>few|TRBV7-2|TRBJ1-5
ASSPRVSNQPQH
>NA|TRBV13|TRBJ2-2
ASSGGSAGELF
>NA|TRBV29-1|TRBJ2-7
SGERGCEQY
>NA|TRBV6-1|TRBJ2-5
ASSEGWTSGGAPETQY
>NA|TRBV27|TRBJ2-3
ASTLRQGGTDTQY
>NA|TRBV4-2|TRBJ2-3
ASSQTSGGFSTDTQY
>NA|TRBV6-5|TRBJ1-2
ASSYYSGTGGGYT
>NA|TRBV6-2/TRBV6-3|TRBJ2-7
ASSHGQETYEQY
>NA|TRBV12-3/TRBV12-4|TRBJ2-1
ASNGGSGGNEQF
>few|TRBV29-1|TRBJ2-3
SVSKKGQYTDTQY
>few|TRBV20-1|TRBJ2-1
SARASGGGNKQF
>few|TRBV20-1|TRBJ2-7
SAPEASGSYEQY
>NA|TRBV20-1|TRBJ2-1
SARDHQGSGNEQF
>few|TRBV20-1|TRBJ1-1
SAIRGLGTEAF
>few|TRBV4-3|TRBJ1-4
ASSQEGAGGSGFGLF
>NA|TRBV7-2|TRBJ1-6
ASSSQAQDNSPLH
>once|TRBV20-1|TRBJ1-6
SGPGQGSYNSPLH
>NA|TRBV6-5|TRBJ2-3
ASSYFRTSMGTQY
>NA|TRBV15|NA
ATSRAIFSVETQY
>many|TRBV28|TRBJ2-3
ASSPVELSTDTQY
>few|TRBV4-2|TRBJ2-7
ASSSWGQGSYEQY
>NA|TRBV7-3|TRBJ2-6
ASSFTGAASSGANVLT
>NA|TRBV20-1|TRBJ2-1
SATDWNEQF
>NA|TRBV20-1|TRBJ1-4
SAHGQGEGKLF
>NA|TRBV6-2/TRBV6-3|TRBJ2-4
ASGGSPPAKNIQY
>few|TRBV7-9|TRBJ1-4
ASSRPRGEKLF